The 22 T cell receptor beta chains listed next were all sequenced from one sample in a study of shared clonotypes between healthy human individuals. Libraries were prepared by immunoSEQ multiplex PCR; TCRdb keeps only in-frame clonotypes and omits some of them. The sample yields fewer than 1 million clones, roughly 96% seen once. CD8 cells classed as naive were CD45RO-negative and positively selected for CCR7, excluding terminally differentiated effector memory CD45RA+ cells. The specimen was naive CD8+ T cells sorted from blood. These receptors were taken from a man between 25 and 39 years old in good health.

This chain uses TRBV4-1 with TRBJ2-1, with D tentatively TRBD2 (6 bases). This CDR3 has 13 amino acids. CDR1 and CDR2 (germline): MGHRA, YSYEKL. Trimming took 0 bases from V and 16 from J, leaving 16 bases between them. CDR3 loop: CASSQDPTGLCFF. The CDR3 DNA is TGCGCCAGCAGCCAAGATCCTACGGGACTCTGCTTCTTC.

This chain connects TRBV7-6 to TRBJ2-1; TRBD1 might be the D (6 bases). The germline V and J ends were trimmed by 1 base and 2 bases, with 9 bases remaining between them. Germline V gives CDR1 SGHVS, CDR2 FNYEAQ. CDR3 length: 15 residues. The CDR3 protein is CASSLDDRTYNEQFF. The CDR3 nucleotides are TGTGCCAGCAGCTTAGACGACAGGACCTACAATGAGCAGTTCTTC.

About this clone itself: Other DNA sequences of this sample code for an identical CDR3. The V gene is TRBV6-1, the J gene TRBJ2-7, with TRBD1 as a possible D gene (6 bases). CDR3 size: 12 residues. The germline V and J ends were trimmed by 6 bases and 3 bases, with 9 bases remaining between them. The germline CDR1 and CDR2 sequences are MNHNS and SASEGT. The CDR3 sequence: CASRTGNYEQYF. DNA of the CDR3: TGTGCCAGCAGGACAGGAAACTACGAGCAGTACTTC.

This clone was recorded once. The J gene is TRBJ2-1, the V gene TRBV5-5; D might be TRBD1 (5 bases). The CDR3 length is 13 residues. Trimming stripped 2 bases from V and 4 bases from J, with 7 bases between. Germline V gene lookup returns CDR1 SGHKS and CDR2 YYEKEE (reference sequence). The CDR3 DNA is TGTGCCAGCAGCTTTGGGGCTTACAATGAGCAGTTCTTC. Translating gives CASSFGAYNEQFF.

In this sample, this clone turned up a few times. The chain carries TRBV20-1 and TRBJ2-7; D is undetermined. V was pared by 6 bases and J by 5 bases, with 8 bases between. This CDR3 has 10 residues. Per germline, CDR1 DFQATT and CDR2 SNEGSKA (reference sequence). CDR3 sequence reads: CSATIDEQYF. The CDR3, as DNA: TGCAGTGCCACCATTGACGAGCAGTACTTC.

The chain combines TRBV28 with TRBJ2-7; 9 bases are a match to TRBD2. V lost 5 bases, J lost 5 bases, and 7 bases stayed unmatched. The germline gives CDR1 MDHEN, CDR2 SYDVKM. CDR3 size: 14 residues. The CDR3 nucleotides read TGTGCCAGCAGTGGGGGGACTAGCACCCACGAGCAGTACTTC. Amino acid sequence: CASSGGTSTHEQYF. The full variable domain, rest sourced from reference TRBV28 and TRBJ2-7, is DVKVTQSSRYLVKRTGEKVFLECVQDMDHENMFWYRQDPGLGLRLIYFSYDVKMKEKGDIPEGYSVSREKKERFSLILESASTNQTSMYLCASSGGTSTHEQYFGPGTRLTVT.

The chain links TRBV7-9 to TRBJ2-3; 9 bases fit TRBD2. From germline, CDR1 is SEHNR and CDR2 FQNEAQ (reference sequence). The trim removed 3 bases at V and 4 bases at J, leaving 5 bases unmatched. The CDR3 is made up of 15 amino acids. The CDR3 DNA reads TGTGCCAGCAGCTTCCAAGCGGGAGGCTCAGATACGCAGTATTTT. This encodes CASSFQAGGSDTQYF.

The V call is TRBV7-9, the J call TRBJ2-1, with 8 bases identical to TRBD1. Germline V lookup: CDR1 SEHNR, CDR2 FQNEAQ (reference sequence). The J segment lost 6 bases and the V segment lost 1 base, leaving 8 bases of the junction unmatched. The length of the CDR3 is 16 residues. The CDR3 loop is CASSLGPGQVSNEQFF. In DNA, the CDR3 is TGTGCCAGCAGCTTAGGCCCGGGACAGGTCTCCAATGAGCAGTTCTTC.

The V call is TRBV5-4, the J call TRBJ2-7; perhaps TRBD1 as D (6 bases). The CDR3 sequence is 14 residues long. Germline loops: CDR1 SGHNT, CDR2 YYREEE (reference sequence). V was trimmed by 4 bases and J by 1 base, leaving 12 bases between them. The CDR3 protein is CASSLRDTSYEQYF. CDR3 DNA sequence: TGTGCCAGCAGCCTCCGGGACACATCCTACGAGCAGTACTTC.

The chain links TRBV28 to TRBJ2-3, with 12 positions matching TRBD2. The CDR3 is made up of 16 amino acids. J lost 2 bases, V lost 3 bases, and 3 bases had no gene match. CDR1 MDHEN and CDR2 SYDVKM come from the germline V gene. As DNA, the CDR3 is TGTGCCAGCAGTTTGACTAGCGGGAGTCTCACAGATACGCAGTATTTT. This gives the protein CASSLTSGSLTDTQYF.

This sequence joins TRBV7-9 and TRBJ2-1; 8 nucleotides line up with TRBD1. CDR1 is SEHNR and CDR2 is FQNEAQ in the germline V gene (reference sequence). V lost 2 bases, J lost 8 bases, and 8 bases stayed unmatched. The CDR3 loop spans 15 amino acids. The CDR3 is CASSLPSSQGDEQFF. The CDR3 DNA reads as TGTGCCAGCAGCTTACCCTCCTCACAGGGGGATGAGCAGTTCTTC. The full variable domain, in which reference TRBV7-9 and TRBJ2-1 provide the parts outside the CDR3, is DTGVSQNPRHKITKRGQNVTFRCDPISEHNRLYWYRQTLGQGPEFLTYFQNEAQLEKSRLLSDRFSAERPKGSFSTLEIQRTEQGDSAMYLCASSLPSSQGDEQFFGPGTRLTVL.

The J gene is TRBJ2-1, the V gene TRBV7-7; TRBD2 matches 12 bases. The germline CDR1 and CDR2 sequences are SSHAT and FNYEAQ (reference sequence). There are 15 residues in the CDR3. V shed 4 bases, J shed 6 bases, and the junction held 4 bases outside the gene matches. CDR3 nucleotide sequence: TGTGCCAGCAGCTCTTGGACTAGCGGGGCCAATGAGCAGTTCTTC. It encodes CASSSWTSGANEQFF.

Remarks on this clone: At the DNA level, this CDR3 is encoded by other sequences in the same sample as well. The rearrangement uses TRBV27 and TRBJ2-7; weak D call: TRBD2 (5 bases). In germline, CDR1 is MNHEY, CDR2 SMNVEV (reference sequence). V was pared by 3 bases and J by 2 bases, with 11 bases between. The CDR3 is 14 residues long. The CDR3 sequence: CASSLSGRTYEQYF. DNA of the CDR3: TGTGCCAGCAGTTTGAGCGGACGGACCTACGAGCAGTACTTC.

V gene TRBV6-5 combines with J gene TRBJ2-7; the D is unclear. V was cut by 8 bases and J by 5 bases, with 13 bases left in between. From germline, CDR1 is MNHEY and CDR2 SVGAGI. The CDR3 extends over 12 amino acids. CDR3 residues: CASWASRNEQYF. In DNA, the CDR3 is TGTGCCAGCTGGGCAAGCAGGAACGAGCAGTACTTC.

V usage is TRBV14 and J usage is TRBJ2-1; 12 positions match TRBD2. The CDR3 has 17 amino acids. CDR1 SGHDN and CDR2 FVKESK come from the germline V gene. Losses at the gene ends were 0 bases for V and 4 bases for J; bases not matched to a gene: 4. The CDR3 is CASSQDEGLAGYNEQFF. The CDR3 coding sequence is TGTGCCAGCAGCCAAGATGAGGGACTAGCGGGTTACAATGAGCAGTTCTTC.

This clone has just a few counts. The CDR3 region is CASSMGGLQPQHF. The CDR3 region has the DNA TGTGCCAGCAGTATGGGGGGCCTGCAGCCCCAGCATTTT. The chain uses TRBV6-1 and TRBJ1-5; D might be TRBD1 (6 bases). The germline V gene encodes CDR1 MNHNS and CDR2 SASEGT. The CDR3 contains 13 residues. Trimming shortened V by 5 bases and J by 7 bases, and 12 bases separated the two germline ends.

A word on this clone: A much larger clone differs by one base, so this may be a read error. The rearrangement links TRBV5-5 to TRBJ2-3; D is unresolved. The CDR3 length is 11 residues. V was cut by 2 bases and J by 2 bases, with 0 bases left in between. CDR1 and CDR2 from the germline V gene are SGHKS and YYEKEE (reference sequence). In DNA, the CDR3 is TGTGCCAGCAGCTTCACAGATACGCAGTATTTT. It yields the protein CASSFTDTQYF.

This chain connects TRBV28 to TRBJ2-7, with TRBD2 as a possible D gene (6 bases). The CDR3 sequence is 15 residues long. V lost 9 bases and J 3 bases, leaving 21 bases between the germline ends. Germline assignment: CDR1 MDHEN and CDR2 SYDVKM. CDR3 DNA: TGTGCCAGTACGTTTCTAGCGATGGGGAGCTACGAGCAGTACTTC. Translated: CASTFLAMGSYEQYF.

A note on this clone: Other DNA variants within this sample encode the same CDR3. The chain's CDR3 is CASSLGSGNTIYF. CDR3 sequence (DNA): TGTGCCAGCAGCTTGGGATCTGGAAACACCATATATTTT. This chain uses TRBV5-6 with TRBJ1-3; D not certain. The CDR3 runs 13 residues. Germline CDR1 and CDR2: SGHDT and YYEEEE. The ends were cut back, 0 bases at V and 1 base at J, with 2 bases in the middle.

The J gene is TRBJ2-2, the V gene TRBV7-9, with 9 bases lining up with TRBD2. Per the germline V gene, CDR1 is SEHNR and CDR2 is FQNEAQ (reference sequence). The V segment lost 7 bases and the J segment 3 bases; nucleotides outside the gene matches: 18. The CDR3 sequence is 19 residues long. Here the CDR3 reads CASIRGASGEGVDTGELFF. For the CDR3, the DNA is TGTGCCAGCATCCGCGGGGCTAGCGGGGAAGGCGTAGACACCGGGGAGCTGTTTTTT.

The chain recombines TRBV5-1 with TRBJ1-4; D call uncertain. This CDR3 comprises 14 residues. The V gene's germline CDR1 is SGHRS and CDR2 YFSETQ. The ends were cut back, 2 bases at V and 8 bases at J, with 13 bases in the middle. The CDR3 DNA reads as TGCGCCAGCAGCTTAAACCCTCGGGAAGAAAAACTGTTTTTT. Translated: CASSLNPREEKLFF.

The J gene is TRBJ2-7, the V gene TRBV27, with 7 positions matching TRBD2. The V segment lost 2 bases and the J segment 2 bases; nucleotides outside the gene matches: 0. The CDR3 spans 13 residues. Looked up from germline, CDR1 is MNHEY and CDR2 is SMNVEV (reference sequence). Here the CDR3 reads CASSLREAYEQYF. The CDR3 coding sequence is TGTGCCAGCAGTTTACGGGAGGCCTACGAGCAGTACTTC.